A selection of T cell receptor beta chains follows, all from one sample in a study of cytotoxic CD8 clonotypes in ibrutinib-treated CLL. The protocol was immunoSEQ multiplex PCR, while the TCRdb copy is restricted to in-frame clones and leaves out a portion. Of tens of thousands of clones in the sample, around four fifths were seen once. Specimen: PBMCs, collected after 24 months of ibrutinib treatment. These receptors all stem from a human donor with chronic lymphocytic leukemia. Each CDR3 is given with its conserved first and last residue. A D gene is named only where the DNA matches it firmly. Clone size is given for some rows only: seen once, a few or many times, or a class if the clone is expanded.

few TRBJ1-1 TRBV2 . CASSEAFRLVQGGNTEAFF TGTGCCAGCAGTGAAGCTTTTCGTCTTGTCCAGGGAGGGAACACTGAAGCTTTCTTT
. TRBJ2-1 TRBV4-1 . CASSQEGGNEQFF TGCGCCAGCAGCCAAGAAGGGGGTAATGAGCAGTTCTTC
once TRBJ2-3 TRBV6-5 . CASAGSDTQYF TGTGCCAGCGCGGGCTCAGATACGCAGTATTTT
. TRBJ2-7 TRBV30 . CAWSSQAYEQYF TGTGCCTGGAGTTCCCAAGCTTACGAGCAGTACTTC
once TRBJ2-1 TRBV19 . CASSRPPPSVSSYNEQFF TGTGCCAGTAGTAGGCCCCCACCTAGCGTTAGCTCCTACAATGAGCAGTTCTTC
. TRBJ2-1 TRBV9 TRBD1 CASSATGQGSYNEQFF TGTGCCAGCAGCGCAACGGGACAGGGCTCCTACAATGAGCAGTTCTTC
. TRBJ2-5 TRBV7-7 . CASSEDTLGTQYF TGTGCCAGCAGCGAGGACACCCTGGGGACCCAGTACTTC
. TRBJ1-5 TRBV28 . CASSLWQPNQPQHF TGTGCCAGCAGTTTGTGGCAGCCTAATCAGCCCCAGCATTTT
. TRBJ2-2 TRBV29-1 TRBD1 CSVDRGNTGELFF TGCAGCGTAGACAGGGGGAACACCGGGGAGCTGTTTTTT
. TRBJ2-7 TRBV28 . CASSGQVYEQYF TGTGCCAGCAGTGGTCAGGTCTACGAGCAGTACTTC
. TRBJ1-1 TRBV11-3 . CASSLAGGNTEAFF TGTGCCAGCAGCTTAGCCGGGGGCAACACTGAAGCTTTCTTT
. TRBJ1-1 TRBV28 . CASSPGVVGTEAFF TGTGCCAGCAGCCCGGGTGTGGTCGGGACTGAAGCTTTCTTT
once TRBJ2-7 TRBV25-1 TRBD2 CASRPTSGRMGFSYEQYF TGTGCCAGCAGACCGACTAGCGGGAGGATGGGTTTCTCCTACGAGCAGTACTTC
. TRBJ2-7 TRBV7-2 TRBD2 CASSSGSGRVSEQYF TGTGCCAGCAGCTCGGGTAGCGGGAGAGTCTCGGAGCAGTACTTC
. TRBJ2-3 TRBV4-1 TRBD2 CASSQSAGGRTDTQYF TGCGCCAGCAGCCAAAGCGCGGGAGGGCGCACAGATACGCAGTATTTT
. TRBJ2-1 TRBV6-1 . CASSEVHYSPNEQFF TGTGCCAGCAGTGAAGTCCACTATTCTCCCAATGAGCAGTTCTTC
. TRBJ2-7 TRBV28 . CASSLLRTGASYEQYF TGTGCCAGCAGTTTACTACGGACGGGTGCCTCCTACGAGCAGTACTTC
. TRBJ2-5 TRBV30 . CAWGFGGLETQYF TGTGCCTGGGGCTTCGGGGGCCTTGAGACCCAGTACTTC
. TRBJ2-5 TRBV7-3 . CASSLGVGETQYF TGTGCCAGCAGCTTAGGGGTGGGGGAGACCCAGTACTTC
few TRBJ2-5 TRBV29-1 . CSVADRFQETQYF TGCAGCGTGGCCGACAGGTTTCAAGAGACCCAGTACTTC
few TRBJ2-7 TRBV2 . CASSWGRRASYEQYF TGTGCCAGCAGTTGGGGACGCCGGGCTTCCTACGAGCAGTACTTC
. TRBJ2-3 TRBV7-2 TRBD2 CASTPGLAGSADTQYF TGTGCCAGCACCCCGGGACTAGCGGGATCGGCAGATACGCAGTATTTT
many TRBJ1-1 TRBV6-6 . CASTTGPNTEAFF TGTGCCAGCACCACGGGACCTAACACTGAAGCTTTCTTT
. TRBJ2-7 TRBV29-1 TRBD2 CSVERGTSHSYEQYF TGCAGCGTTGAACGTGGGACTAGTCATTCCTACGAGCAGTACTTC
. TRBJ1-2 TRBV19 . CASSTRGNYGYTF TGTGCCAGTAGTACGAGGGGGAACTATGGCTACACCTTC
. TRBJ2-1 TRBV6-1 TRBD2 CASSEFSQLAGYNEQFF TGTGCCAGCAGTGAATTTTCCCAACTAGCGGGATACAATGAGCAGTTCTTC
once TRBJ2-5 TRBV5-1 . CASSLAGAWETQYF TGCGCCAGCAGCTTGGCGGGGGCATGGGAGACCCAGTACTTC
. TRBJ2-3 TRBV27 TRBD2 CASSEGTSSQYF TGTGCCAGCAGCGAAGGGACTAGCTCGCAGTATTTT
. TRBJ2-7 TRBV6-1 TRBD2 CASSERVGLAGGFREQYF TGTGCCAGCAGTGAAAGAGTCGGGCTAGCGGGAGGTTTTCGCGAGCAGTACTTC
few TRBJ2-1 TRBV9 . CASSAVSGPGSYNEQFF TGTGCCAGCAGCGCCGTAAGCGGACCTGGCTCCTACAATGAGCAGTTCTTC
. TRBJ1-2 TRBV9 TRBD1 CASSVAGTGFGYTF TGTGCCAGCAGCGTTGCCGGGACAGGGTTTGGCTACACCTTC
. TRBJ2-5 TRBV18 TRBD1 CASSSRQGRITSQETQYF TGTGCCAGCTCATCCAGACAGGGCCGGATTACCTCCCAAGAGACCCAGTACTTC
. TRBJ1-5 TRBV19 TRBD1 CASSTLQGFGNQPQHF TGTGCCAGTAGTACGTTACAGGGGTTTGGGAATCAGCCCCAGCATTTT
few TRBJ2-2 TRBV7-3 . CASSLTYGNSGELFF TGTGCCAGCAGCTTAACGTATGGGAATTCTGGGGAGCTGTTTTTT
few TRBJ2-3 TRBV7-9 TRBD2 CASDDATSGGTDTQYF TGTGCCAGCGATGACGCGACTAGCGGGGGGACAGATACGCAGTATTTT